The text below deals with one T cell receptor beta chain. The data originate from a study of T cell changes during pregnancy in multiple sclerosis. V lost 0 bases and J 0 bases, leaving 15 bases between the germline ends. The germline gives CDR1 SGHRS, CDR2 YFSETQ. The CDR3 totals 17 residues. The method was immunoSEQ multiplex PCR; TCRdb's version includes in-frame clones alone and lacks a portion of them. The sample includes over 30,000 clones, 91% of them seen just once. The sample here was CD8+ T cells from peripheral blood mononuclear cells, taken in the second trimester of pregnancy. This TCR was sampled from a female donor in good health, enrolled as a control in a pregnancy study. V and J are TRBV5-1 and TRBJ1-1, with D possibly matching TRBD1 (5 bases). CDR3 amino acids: CASSLAGLISVNTEAFF. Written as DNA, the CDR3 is TGCGCCAGCAGCTTGGCGGGACTAATATCAGTGAACACTGAAGCTTTCTTT. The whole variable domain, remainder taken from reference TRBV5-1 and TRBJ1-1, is KAGVTQTPRYLIKTRGQQVTLSCSPISGHRSVSWYQQTPGQGLQFLFEYFSETQRNKGNFPGRFSGRQFSNSRSEMNVSTLELGDSALYLCASSLAGLISVNTEAFFGQGTRLTVV.